This is a list of T cell receptor beta chains from one sample in a study of blood T cell repertoires in COVID-19. The protocol was immunoSEQ multiplex PCR, while the TCRdb copy is restricted to in-frame clones and leaves out a portion. This sample carries 140,000 or so clones, over 75% of them seen once, and the ten largest clones take roughly 1.5%. The sequencing input was peripheral blood. The receptors shown here come from a woman in her forties or fifties with acute or convalescent COVID-19. Each CDR3 is given with its conserved first and last residue. A D gene is named only where the DNA matches it firmly. A clone size is listed for some rows: how often the clone was seen (once, few, many), or a class if it is expanded.

j_call,clone_size,v_call,d_call,cdr3_nt,cdr3_aa
TRBJ1-2,NA,TRBV6-2/TRBV6-3,NA,TGTGCCAGCAGTCCCGACAGGTCCAACTATGGCTACACCTTC,CASSPDRSNYGYTF
TRBJ2-3,once,TRBV5-4,NA,TGTGCCAGCAGCTTAGCAGGGTGGACGCAGTATTTT,CASSLAGWTQYF
TRBJ2-2,NA,TRBV12-3/TRBV12-4,NA,TGTGCCAGCAGTTTAGGGCGAGGGAAGCTGTTTTTT,CASSLGRGKLFF
TRBJ1-5,NA,TRBV12-3/TRBV12-4,NA,TGTGCCAGCAGACTGCAGGGGTCCCAGCCCCAGCATTTT,CASRLQGSQPQHF
TRBJ1-5,NA,TRBV18,NA,TGTGCCAGCTCACCCGTGGGGGCCCGGGGCAATCAGCCCCAGCATTTT,CASSPVGARGNQPQHF
TRBJ1-3,NA,TRBV6-6,NA,TGTGCCAGCACCGTCGATCTAAGTGGAAACACCATATATTTT,CASTVDLSGNTIYF
TRBJ1-3,NA,TRBV18,TRBD1,TGTGCCAGCTCCCCCGGGACAGGGAGATCTGGAAACACCATATATTTT,CASSPGTGRSGNTIYF
TRBJ1-5,NA,TRBV15,NA,TGTGCCACCAGCAGCTACCAAGGGGGCAATCAGCCCCAGCATTTT,CATSSYQGGNQPQHF
TRBJ1-1,NA,TRBV5-1,TRBD1,TGCGCCAGCAGCTTGGAAGGGGTGACAGGGGTTGAAGCTTTCTTT,CASSLEGVTGVEAFF
TRBJ2-5,NA,TRBV6-5,TRBD1,TGTGCCAGCAGAGGACAGGGGATACAAGAGACCCAGTACTTC,CASRGQGIQETQYF
TRBJ2-1,NA,TRBV5-1,NA,TGCGCCAGCAGTTACGACCACCGGAGCGCCTACAATGAGCAGTTCTTC,CASSYDHRSAYNEQFF
TRBJ1-2,few,TRBV10-2,TRBD1,TGCGCCAGCACAGGGACAGGGTCTAACTATGGCTACACCTTC,CASTGTGSNYGYTF
TRBJ1-5,NA,TRBV24-1,NA,TGTGCCACCAGTTTCTCCGGGACAAATCAGCCCCAGCATTTT,CATSFSGTNQPQHF
TRBJ2-5,NA,TRBV5-4,TRBD2,TGTGCCAGCAGCTGGGGACTAGCCGGAGAGACCCAGTACTTC,CASSWGLAGETQYF
TRBJ1-2,NA,TRBV3-1/TRBV3-2,NA,TGTGCCAGCAGCCAAGTACCAACAAGATATGGCTACACCTTC,CASSQVPTRYGYTF
TRBJ1-1,NA,TRBV4-1,TRBD1,TGCGCCAGCAGCCAAGACTTGCAGGGGGTAAGGGCCAGAGGCACTGAAGCTTTCTTT,CASSQDLQGVRARGTEAFF